This section outlines one T cell receptor beta chain sequence together with its context. This clonotype was seen just once. Its antigen target is currently unknown. No base-level quality is on record; no much larger clone is a single base apart. One read alone is weak evidence. This sample was taken from a study of T cells in Graves' hyperthyroidism and ophthalmopathy (dated by TCRdb to between 2019 and 2020). General notes on the study: Peripheral blood samples were taken at initial diagnosis, before any treatment was given. To identify distinguishing TCR V-J signatures, a discovery cohort of some 99 patients was used, comprising 40 to 45 with Graves' ophthalmopathy and 57 with stable Graves' hyperthyroidism. An independent validation cohort of about 19 hyperthyroidism patients and approximately 15 patients who later progressed to ophthalmopathy tested prospective prediction of ophthalmopathy. The roughly 91 discovery patients were randomly split 7:3 into training and test sets. In addition, the study compared T-cell repertoires in thyroid tissue and in blood from five or six Graves' hyperthyroidism patients. After sampling, hyperthyroidism patients received methimazole starting at 30 mg daily, and ophthalmopathy patients received high-dose intravenous methylprednisolone. TCR Vbeta CDR3 sequencing of 135 peripheral blood samples (over 40 ophthalmopathy, under 80 hyperthyroidism and about 17 progressor patients) is reported in the paper.

Measured from the cysteine to the phenylalanine, the CDR3 is 14 residues long. Only the CDR3 region is kept as DNA, spanning 42 bases read in frame from base 1. V loses 0 bases at its end and J loses 10 bases; junction bases beyond the gene matches: 7. The TCR beta CDR3 regions were amplified from the RNA transcripts. For the first round of RT-PCR on the TCR CDR3, the HTBI primer set was used together with the Qiagen OneStep RT-PCR kit. Libraries were constructed in a second round of multiplex PCR, after which size selection and purification were carried out. Paired-end sequencing of the libraries was performed with 100 bp reads on an Illumina HiSeq2000. The source study handled its data this way. SOAPnuke was used to process the raw data, throwing out any read that contained adapters or uncalled bases, had a mean Phred below 15, or lacked an exact constant-primer or identifier match. COPE v1.2.5 was used to merge high-quality paired reads, and clonotypes were defined as unique nucleotide sequences. MiTCR v1.1 was used to align the clonotypes against IMGT TRBV, TRBD and TRBJ reference segments. Analysis was restricted to V-J combinations with a frequency above 0.0001, which covered 98% to 99.2% of repertoires. The TCS score was defined as the ratio of F50 (clonal expansion) to E x V (chaos), calculated using BLOSUM62-based TCRdist between CDR3 peptides within each V-J. Welch's t-statistics and random forest reduced roughly 530 V-J features to around 14, which were used in a naive Bayes classifier (R e1071). The raw public data were reprocessed by TCRdb itself: fastp quality trimming at Q25, MiXCR clonotype calling, in-frame beta chains only. Identical CDR3 protein sequences are pooled into one entry, listed with their most common genes and DNA. TCRdb, not the authors, supplied the V and J calls. Within this sample are about 590,000 distinct CDR3 sequences, with roughly 14% of them counted one time only. Of the sample, 6.5% to 8% falls within the top ten clones.

A patient counted as having stable Graves' hyperthyroidism if no progression to ophthalmopathy occurred over 18 months of follow-up. Hyperthyroidism patients were aged 18 to 65 years and newly diagnosed, with disease duration of less than 2 months. Any patient with an uncontrolled infection, another autoimmune disease, pregnancy or lactation was excluded. Diagnoses were established on the basis of clinical symptoms, serum thyroxine and TRAb, thyroid ultrasound, and orbital computed tomography. Ficoll-Paque density gradient centrifugation was used to isolate PBMCs from approximately 11 ml of fresh peripheral blood. Trizol reagent was used to extract total RNA, and RNA quality was then checked on an Agilent 2100 Bioanalyzer. Study-level results and caveats: Most expanded thyroid clonotypes (frequency above 0.001) were also found in blood, which suggests that blood repertoires may mirror thyroid immune responses. Sample size was not statistically predetermined, and investigators were not blinded to group allocation. During validation, the model predicted progression to ophthalmopathy a median of about 6.5 months ahead of onset, with roughly 65% sensitivity and less than 85% specificity. A model built on a 13 V-J signature distinguished ophthalmopathy from stable hyperthyroidism, reaching 85% to 90% sensitivity and 81% to 83% specificity in cross-validation and 80%/75% in testing.

The sequence derives from a woman aged 25 to 39 with Graves' hyperthyroidism. The chain joins TRBV12-3 or TRBV12-4 to TRBJ1-1; TRBD1 aligns with 8 central bases. Sequenced sample: blood. The CDR3 corresponds to CASSLALDRDLAFF. The bases read TGTGCCAGCAGTTTAGCCCTGGACAGGGATTTAGCTTTCTTT.